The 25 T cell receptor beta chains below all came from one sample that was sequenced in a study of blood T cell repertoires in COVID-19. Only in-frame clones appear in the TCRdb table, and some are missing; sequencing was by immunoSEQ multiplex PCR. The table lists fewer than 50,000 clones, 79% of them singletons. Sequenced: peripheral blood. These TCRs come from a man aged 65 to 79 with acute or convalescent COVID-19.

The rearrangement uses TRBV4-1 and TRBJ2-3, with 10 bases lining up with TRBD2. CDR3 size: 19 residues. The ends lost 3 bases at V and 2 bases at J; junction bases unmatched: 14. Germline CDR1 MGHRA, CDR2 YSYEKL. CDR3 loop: CASSQGRASGGDHTDTQYF. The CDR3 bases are TGCGCCAGCAGCCAGGGTAGGGCTAGCGGGGGCGACCACACAGATACGCAGTATTTT.

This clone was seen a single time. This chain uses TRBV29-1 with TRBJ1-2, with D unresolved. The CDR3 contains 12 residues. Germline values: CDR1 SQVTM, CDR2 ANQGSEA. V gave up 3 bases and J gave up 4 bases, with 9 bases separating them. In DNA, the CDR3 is TGCAGCGTTGACTCGAACAGCTATGGCTACACCTTC. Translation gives CSVDSNSYGYTF.

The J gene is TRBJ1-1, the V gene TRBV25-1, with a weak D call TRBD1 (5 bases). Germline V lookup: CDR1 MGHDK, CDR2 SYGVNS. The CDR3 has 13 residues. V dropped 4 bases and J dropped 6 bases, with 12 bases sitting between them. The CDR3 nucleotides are TGTGCCAGCAGTGTGGGGCATATGGCTGAAGCTTTCTTT. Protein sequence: CASSVGHMAEAFF.

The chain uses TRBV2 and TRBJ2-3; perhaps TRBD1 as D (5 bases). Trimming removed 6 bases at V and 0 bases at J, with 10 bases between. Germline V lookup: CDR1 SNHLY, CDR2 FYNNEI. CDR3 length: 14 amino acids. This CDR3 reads CASRWRTSTDTQYF. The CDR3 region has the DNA TGTGCCAGCAGATGGCGGACAAGCACAGATACGCAGTATTTT. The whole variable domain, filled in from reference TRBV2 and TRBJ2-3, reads EPEVTQTPSHQVTQMGQEVILRCVPISNHLYFYWYRQILGQKVEFLVSFYNNEISEKSEIFDDQFSVERPDGSNFTLKIRSTKLEDSAMYFCASRWRTSTDTQYFGPGTRLTVL.

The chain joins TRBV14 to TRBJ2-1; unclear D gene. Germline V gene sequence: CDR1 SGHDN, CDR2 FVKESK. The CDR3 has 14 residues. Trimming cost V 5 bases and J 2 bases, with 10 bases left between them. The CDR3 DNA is TGTGCCAGCAGCTTTGACTCGGCCTACAATGAGCAGTTCTTC. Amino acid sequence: CASSFDSAYNEQFF.

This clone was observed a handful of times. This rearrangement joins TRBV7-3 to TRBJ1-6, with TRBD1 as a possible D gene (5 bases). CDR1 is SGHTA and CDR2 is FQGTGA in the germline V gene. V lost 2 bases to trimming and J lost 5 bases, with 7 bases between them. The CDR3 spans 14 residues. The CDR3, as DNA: TGTGCCAGCAGCTTATTAGGGGATAATTCACCCCTCCACTTT. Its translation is CASSLLGDNSPLHF.

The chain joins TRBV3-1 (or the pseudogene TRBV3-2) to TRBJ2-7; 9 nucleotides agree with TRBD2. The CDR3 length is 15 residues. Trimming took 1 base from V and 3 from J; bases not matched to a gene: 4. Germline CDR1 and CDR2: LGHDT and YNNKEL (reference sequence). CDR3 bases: TGTGCCAGCAGCCAAGGGACTAGCGATATCTACGAGCAGTACTTC. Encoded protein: CASSQGTSDIYEQYF.

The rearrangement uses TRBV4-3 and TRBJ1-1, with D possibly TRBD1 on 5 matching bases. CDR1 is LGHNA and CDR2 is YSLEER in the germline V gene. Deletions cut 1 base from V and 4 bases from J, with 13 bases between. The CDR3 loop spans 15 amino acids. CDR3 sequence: CASSQGGGLSTEAFF. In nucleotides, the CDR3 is TGCGCCAGCAGCCAAGGGGGGGGATTGAGCACTGAAGCTTTCTTT.

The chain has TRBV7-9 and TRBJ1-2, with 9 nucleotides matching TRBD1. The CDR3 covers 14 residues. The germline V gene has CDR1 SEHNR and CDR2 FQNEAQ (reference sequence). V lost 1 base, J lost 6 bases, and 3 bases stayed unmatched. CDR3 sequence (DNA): TGTGCCAGCAGCTTAGTCGACAGGGGGGATGGCTACACCTTC. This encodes CASSLVDRGDGYTF.

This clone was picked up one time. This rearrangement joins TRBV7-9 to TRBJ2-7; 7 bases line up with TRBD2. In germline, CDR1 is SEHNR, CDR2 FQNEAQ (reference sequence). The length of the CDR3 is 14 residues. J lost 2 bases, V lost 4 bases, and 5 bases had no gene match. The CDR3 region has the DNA TGTGCCAGCAGCTGGGGGGGGAGCACCTACGAGCAGTACTTC. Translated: CASSWGGSTYEQYF.

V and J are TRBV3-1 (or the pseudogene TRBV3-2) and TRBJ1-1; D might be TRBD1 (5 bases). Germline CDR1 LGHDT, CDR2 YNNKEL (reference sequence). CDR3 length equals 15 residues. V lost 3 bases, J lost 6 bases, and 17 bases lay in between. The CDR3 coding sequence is TGTGCCAGCAGCCAGGGGGACTCTTCCAGAGCTGAAGCTTTCTTT. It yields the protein CASSQGDSSRAEAFF.

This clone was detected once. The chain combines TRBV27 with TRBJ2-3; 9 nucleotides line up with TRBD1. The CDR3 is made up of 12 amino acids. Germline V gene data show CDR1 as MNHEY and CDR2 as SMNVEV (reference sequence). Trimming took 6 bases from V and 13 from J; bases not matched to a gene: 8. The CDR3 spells CASSHSGTGKYF. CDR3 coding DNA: TGTGCCAGCAGCCACTCCGGGACAGGGAAGTATTTT.

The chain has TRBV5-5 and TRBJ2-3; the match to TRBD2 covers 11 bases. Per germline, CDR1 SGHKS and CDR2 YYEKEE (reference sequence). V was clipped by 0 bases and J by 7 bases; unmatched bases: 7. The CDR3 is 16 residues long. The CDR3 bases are TGTGCCAGCAGCTTGGGGCTAGCGGGGGGTGTTTATACGCAGTATTTT. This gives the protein CASSLGLAGGVYTQYF.

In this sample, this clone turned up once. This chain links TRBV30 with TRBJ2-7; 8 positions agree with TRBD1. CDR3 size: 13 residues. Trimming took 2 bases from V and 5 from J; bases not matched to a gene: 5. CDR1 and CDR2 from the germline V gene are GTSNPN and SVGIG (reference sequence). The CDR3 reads CAWSKKQGDEQYF. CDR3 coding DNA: TGTGCCTGGAGTAAAAAACAGGGGGACGAGCAGTACTTC. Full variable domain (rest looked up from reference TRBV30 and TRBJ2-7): SQTIHQWPATLVQPVGSPLSLECTVEGTSNPNLYWYRQAAGRGLQLLFYSVGIGQISSEVPQNLSASRPQDRQFILSSKKLLLSDSGFYLCAWSKKQGDEQYFGPGTRLTVT.

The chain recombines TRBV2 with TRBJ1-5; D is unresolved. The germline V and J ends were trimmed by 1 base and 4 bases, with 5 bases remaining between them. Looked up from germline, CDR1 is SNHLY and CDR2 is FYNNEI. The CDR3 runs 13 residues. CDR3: CASSEGLNQPQHF. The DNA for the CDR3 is TGTGCCAGCAGTGAAGGGCTTAATCAGCCCCAGCATTTT.

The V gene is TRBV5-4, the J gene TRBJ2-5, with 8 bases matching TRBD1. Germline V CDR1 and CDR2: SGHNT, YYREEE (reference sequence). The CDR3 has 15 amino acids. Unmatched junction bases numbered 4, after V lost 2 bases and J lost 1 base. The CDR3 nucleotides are TGTGCCAGCAGCTTTGACAGGGGCTTCCAAGAGACCCAGTACTTC. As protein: CASSFDRGFQETQYF.

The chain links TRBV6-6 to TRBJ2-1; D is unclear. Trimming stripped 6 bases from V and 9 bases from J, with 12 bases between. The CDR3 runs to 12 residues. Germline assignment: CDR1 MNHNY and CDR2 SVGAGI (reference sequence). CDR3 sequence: CASSRVGGEQFF. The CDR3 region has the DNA TGTGCCAGCAGCCGGGTCGGCGGTGAGCAGTTCTTC.

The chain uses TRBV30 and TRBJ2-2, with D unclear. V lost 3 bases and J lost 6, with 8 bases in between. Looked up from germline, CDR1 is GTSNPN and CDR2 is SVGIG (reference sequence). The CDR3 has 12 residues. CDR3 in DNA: TGTGCCTGGAGCCCACGGGCCGGGGAGCTGTTTTTT. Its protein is CAWSPRAGELFF.

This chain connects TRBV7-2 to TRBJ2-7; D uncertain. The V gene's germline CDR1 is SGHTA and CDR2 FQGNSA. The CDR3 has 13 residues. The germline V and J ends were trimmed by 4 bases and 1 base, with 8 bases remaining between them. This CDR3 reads CASSSPPSYEQYF. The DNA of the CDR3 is TGTGCCAGCAGCTCCCCCCCGTCCTACGAGCAGTACTTC. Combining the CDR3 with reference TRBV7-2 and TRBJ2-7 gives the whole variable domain GAGVSQSPSNKVTEKGKDVELRCDPISGHTALYWYRQSLGQGLEFLIYFQGNSAPDKSGLPSDRFSAERTGGSVSTLTIQRTQQEDSAVYLCASSSPPSYEQYFGPGTRLTVT.

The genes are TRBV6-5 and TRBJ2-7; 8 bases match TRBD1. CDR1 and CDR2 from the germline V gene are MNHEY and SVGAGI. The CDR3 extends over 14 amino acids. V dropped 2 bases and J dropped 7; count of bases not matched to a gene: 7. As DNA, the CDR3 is TGTGCCAGCAGTTACCGTCAGGGGGCAGGAGAGCAGTACTTC. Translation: CASSYRQGAGEQYF.

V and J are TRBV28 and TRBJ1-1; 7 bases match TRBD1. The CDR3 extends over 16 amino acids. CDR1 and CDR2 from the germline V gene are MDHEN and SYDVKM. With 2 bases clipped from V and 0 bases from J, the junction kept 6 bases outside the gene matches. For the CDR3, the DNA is TGTGCCAGCAGTTTAGGGACAGCCGATTTGAACACTGAAGCTTTCTTT. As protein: CASSLGTADLNTEAFF.

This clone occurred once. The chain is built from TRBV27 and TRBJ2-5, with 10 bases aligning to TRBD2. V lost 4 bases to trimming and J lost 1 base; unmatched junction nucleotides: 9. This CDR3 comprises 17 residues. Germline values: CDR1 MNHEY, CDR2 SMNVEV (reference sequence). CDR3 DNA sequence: TGTGCCAGCAGTTCCCTGGGACTAGCGCCCCTCCAAGAGACCCAGTACTTC. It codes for CASSSLGLAPLQETQYF.

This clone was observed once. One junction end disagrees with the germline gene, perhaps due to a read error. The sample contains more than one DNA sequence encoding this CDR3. As DNA, the CDR3 is TGTCCCAGCGGCACCCCGGCCCCTTGGGCCCGACGGGAGACCCAGTACTTC. It is translated as CPSGTPAPWARRETQYF. V usage is TRBV28 and J usage is TRBJ2-5, with a weak D call TRBD2 (5 bases). The CDR3 is 17 amino acids. Germline V gene lookup returns CDR1 MDHEN and CDR2 SYDVKM.

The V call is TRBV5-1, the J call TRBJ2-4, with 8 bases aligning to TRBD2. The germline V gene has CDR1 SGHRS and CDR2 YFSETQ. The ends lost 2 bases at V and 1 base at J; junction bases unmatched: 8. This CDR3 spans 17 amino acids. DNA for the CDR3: TGCGCCAGCAGCTTCGACCGGGGGGGCGTGGCCAAAAACATTCAGTACTTC. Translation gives CASSFDRGGVAKNIQYF.

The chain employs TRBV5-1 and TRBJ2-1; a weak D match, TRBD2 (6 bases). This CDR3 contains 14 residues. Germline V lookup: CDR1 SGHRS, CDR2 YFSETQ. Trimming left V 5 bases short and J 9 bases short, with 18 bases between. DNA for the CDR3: TGCGCCAGCAGGCCCGGGACTGGGGTCGGTGAGCAGTTCTTC. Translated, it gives CASRPGTGVGEQFF.